This T cell receptor beta chain comes out of a study of beta chain features in type 1 diabetes. V was clipped by 6 bases and J by 5 bases; unmatched bases: 14. This CDR3 has 16 residues. CDR1 and CDR2 (germline): MDHEN, SYDVKM. Expressed TCRB transcripts got sequenced, as all isolated RNA was reverse transcribed. Sequencing was performed with immunoSEQ multiplex PCR; in TCRdb, only in-frame clones are kept and a portion is missing. The sample lists about 360,000 clones, over 9.5% seen once, with approximately 0.015% in the top ten. Sequencing was performed on naive CD4+ T cells from blood. The TCR originated in a man younger than 30 in good health. The chain carries TRBV28 and TRBJ2-7; 9 bases fit TRBD1. CDR3 nucleotides: TGTGCCAGCAGGGGGTCTCAGGGGACAGGGACTGACGAGCAGTACTTC. The encoded protein is CASRGSQGTGTDEQYF.